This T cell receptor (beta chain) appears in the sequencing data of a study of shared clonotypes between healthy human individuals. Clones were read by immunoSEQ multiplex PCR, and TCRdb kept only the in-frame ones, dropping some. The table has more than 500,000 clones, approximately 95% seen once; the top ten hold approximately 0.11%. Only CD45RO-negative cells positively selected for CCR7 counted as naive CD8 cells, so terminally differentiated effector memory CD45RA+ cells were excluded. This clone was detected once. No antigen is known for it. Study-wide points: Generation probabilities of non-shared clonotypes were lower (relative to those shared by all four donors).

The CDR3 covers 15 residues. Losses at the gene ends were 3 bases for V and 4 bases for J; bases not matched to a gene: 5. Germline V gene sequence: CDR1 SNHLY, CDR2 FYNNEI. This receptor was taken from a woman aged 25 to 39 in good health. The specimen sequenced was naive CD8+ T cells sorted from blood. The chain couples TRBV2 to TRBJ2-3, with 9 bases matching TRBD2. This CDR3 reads CASSEILAGADTQYF. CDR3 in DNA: TGTGCCAGCAGTGAGATTTTAGCGGGAGCAGATACGCAGTATTTT.